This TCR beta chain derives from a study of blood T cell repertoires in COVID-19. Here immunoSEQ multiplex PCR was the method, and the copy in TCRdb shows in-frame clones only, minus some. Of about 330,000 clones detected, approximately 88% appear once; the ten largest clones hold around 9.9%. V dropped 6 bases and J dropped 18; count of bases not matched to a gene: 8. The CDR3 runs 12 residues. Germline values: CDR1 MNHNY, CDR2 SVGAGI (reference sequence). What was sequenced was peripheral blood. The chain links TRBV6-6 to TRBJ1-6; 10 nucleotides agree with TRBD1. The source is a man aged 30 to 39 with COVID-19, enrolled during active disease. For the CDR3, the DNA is TGTGCCAGCAGGGGACAGGGGCCGGAAAGCCACTTT. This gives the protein CASRGQGPESHF.